This is a list of T cell receptor beta chains from one sample in a study of esophageal squamous cell carcinoma under preoperative chemotherapy. Using its own MiXCR run on the PCR reads, TCRdb lists one record per CDR3 protein. The sample consists of about 9,300 distinct CDR3 sequences, under 55% of them appearing once. This sample was gathered from a patient given preoperative chemotherapy. These receptors originate from a human donor with esophageal squamous cell carcinoma. The donor label of this sample is uncertain. The CDR3 runs from the conserved cysteine through the conserved F or W. Each record gives: J gene, V gene, clone size, D gene, CDR3 DNA, CDR3 protein. The D gene is left open where the match is weak. Expanded clones are given a class, and other clones once, few, many or no size at all.

J: TRBJ2-7; V: TRBV6-1; size: -; D: -; DNA: TGTGCCAGCGCCCTAGGTGAGGGAGGCAATGAGCAGTACTTC; CDR3: CASALGEGGNEQYF
J: TRBJ2-2; V: TRBV6-1; size: many; D: -; DNA: TGTGCCAGCAGAACCTACCAACCCCCAACCGGGGAGCTGTTTTTT; CDR3: CASRTYQPPTGELFF
J: TRBJ1-4; V: TRBV30; size: few; D: -; DNA: TGTGCCTGGAGTGGATTGGGACACCTTAATGAAAAACTGTTTTTT; CDR3: CAWSGLGHLNEKLFF
J: TRBJ2-1; V: TRBV6-1; size: few; D: -; DNA: TGTGCCAGCAGTGAAAATCTGGGCTTGGGGGAGCAGTTCTTC; CDR3: CASSENLGLGEQFF
J: TRBJ2-6; V: TRBV11-2; size: -; D: -; DNA: TGTGCCAGCAGACAACCTGGGAGGCGCTCTGGGGCCAACGTCCTGACTTTC; CDR3: CASRQPGRRSGANVLTF
J: TRBJ2-7; V: TRBV6-1; size: many; D: -; DNA: TGTGCCAGCAGTGAACAGGTACCTTCCTACAATGAGCAGTACTTC; CDR3: CASSEQVPSYNEQYF
J: TRBJ2-5; V: TRBV27; size: -; D: -; DNA: TGTGCCAGCAGTCCCGGACTAAGAGGCGGTGAGCAGTACTTC; CDR3: CASSPGLRGGEQYF
J: TRBJ2-3; V: TRBV6-1; size: -; D: -; DNA: TGTGCCAGCAGTCCTAGCGTTAGCACAGATACGCAGTATTTT; CDR3: CASSPSVSTDTQYF
J: TRBJ2-1; V: TRBV6-1; size: -; D: -; DNA: TGTGCCAGCAGTGTCTACAATGAGCAGTTCTTC; CDR3: CASSVYNEQFF
J: TRBJ1-3; V: TRBV6-5; size: many; D: -; DNA: TGTGCCAGCAGTTACCCAGGGTCCATGAGATCTGGAAACACCATATATTTT; CDR3: CASSYPGSMRSGNTIYF
J: TRBJ2-5; V: TRBV27; size: -; D: -; DNA: TGTGCCGGGGGTTTCGGGGGCCTGTCCCCAGAGACCCAGTACTTT; CDR3: CAGGFGGLSPETQYF
J: TRBJ1-1; V: TRBV12-3/TRBV12-4; size: few; D: -; DNA: TGTGCCAGCAGTCCCGGACCCCCGGGCACTGAAGCTTTCTTT; CDR3: CASSPGPPGTEAFF
J: TRBJ1-4; V: TRBV27; size: few; D: -; DNA: TGTGCCAGCAGTGTTAAGACCTTCAGGGGTCGGATTAATGAAAAACTGTTTTTT; CDR3: CASSVKTFRGRINEKLFF
J: TRBJ2-1; V: TRBV4-1; size: few; D: TRBD2; DNA: TGCGCCAGCAGCCAAGATTCCAGCGGGAGATCTAATGAGCAGTTCTTC; CDR3: CASSQDSSGRSNEQFF
J: TRBJ2-7; V: TRBV7-8; size: many; D: -; DNA: TGTGCCAGCAGCTTAGAACAGAGTTACGAGCAGTACTTC; CDR3: CASSLEQSYEQYF
J: TRBJ2-5; V: TRBV6-1; size: medium-sized; D: -; DNA: TGTGCCAGCAGAACACTCGGGCGGTATGAGCAGTACTTC; CDR3: CASRTLGRYEQYF
J: TRBJ1-2; V: TRBV11-2; size: many; D: TRBD1; DNA: TGTGCCAGCAGCCCAAGGACAGGGGGAGGCTATGGCTACACCTTC; CDR3: CASSPRTGGGYGYTF
J: TRBJ2-5; V: TRBV4-1; size: many; D: -; DNA: TGCGCCAGCAGCCCGCAAAGCCAAGAGACCCAGTACTTC; CDR3: CASSPQSQETQYF
J: TRBJ2-1; V: TRBV6-5; size: -; D: TRBD1; DNA: TGTGCCAGGGAGTTAGGGGGCGGCGACCAAGAGACGCAGTATTTC; CDR3: CARELGGGDQETQYF
J: TRBJ2-1; V: TRBV6-1; size: -; D: -; DNA: TGTGCCAGCAAAAGCGCCTCTAAGCGGGAGCAGTTCTTC; CDR3: CASKSASKREQFF
J: TRBJ2-3; V: TRBV6-8; size: -; D: -; DNA: TGTGGCGTCTGGAGACCGTGGGTCACAAACACTCAGTATTTC; CDR3: CGVWRPWVTNTQYF
J: TRBJ2-5; V: TRBV14; size: -; D: -; DNA: TGTGCCAGCAGCTTGGGGTCCCTCTTTACCCACAATGAGCAGTACTTC; CDR3: CASSLGSLFTHNEQYF
J: TRBJ2-3; V: TRBV6-1; size: -; D: -; DNA: TGTGCCAGCGGTGAGAGCACCGATACGCAGTATTTT; CDR3: CASGESTDTQYF
J: TRBJ2-7; V: TRBV29-1; size: few; D: -; DNA: TGCAGCGTTTCTGACTGGGAGCAGTACTTC; CDR3: CSVSDWEQYF
J: TRBJ2-1; V: TRBV6-1; size: -; D: -; DNA: TGTGCCAGCAGTGAAGTGGGGGCGCGCCTAGTTGAGCAGTTCTTT; CDR3: CASSEVGARLVEQFF
J: TRBJ2-3; V: TRBV6-5; size: -; D: -; DNA: TGTGCCAGCAGTTACGCGGGGAGGGGGTATGTCCCCGGTACGCAGTATTTT; CDR3: CASSYAGRGYVPGTQYF
J: TRBJ1-1; V: TRBV12-3/TRBV12-4; size: medium-sized; D: -; DNA: TGTGCCAGCCTTTCCCCCACTGAAGCTTTCTTT; CDR3: CASLSPTEAFF
J: TRBJ1-1; V: TRBV6-1; size: many; D: -; DNA: TGTGCCAGCAGCCCCGAGGGGGTGACTGAAGCTTTCTTT; CDR3: CASSPEGVTEAFF
J: TRBJ2-7; V: TRBV10-1; size: few; D: -; DNA: TGCGCCGGAACCAGGGGAACCTACGAGCAGTACTTC; CDR3: CAGTRGTYEQYF
J: TRBJ2-2; V: TRBV9; size: -; D: -; DNA: TGTGCCAGCAGCGTAGATATGACCGGGGAGCTGTTTTTT; CDR3: CASSVDMTGELFF
J: TRBJ2-1; V: TRBV4-1; size: few; D: -; DNA: TGCGCCAGCAGCCAAGAAGGAATCGGGGACCTCCACGAGCAGTTCTTC; CDR3: CASSQEGIGDLHEQFF
J: TRBJ2-1; V: TRBV28; size: -; D: -; DNA: TGTGCCAGCATTAATCCCCGGCCCACCCCGAACAATGAGCAGTTCTTC; CDR3: CASINPRPTPNNEQFF
J: TRBJ2-4; V: TRBV6-1; size: -; D: -; DNA: TGTGCCAGGGGGGTGGGAGGCAAAAATACTCAGTACTTC; CDR3: CARGVGGKNTQYF
J: TRBJ2-1; V: TRBV11-3; size: many; D: TRBD2; DNA: TGTGCCAGCAGCTCCTTTAAGATCGGGAGGGAATACAATGAGCAGTTCTTC; CDR3: CASSSFKIGREYNEQFF
J: TRBJ2-3; V: TRBV27; size: -; D: -; DNA: TGTGCCAGCAGCGCGGGATGGGGGGGGGGGCTACAAGAGACGCAGTATTTT; CDR3: CASSAGWGGGLQETQYF
J: TRBJ2-1; V: TRBV6-1; size: -; D: -; DNA: TGTGCCAGCAGTGAACAACTTGGGGGGTACGTTTTC; CDR3: CASSEQLGGYVF
J: TRBJ2-7; V: TRBV6-1; size: once; D: TRBD1; DNA: TGTGCCAGCGCGGGGTTTGGGGGACAGGGCGAAGATACGCAGTACTTC; CDR3: CASAGFGGQGEDTQYF
J: TRBJ1-1; V: TRBV7-6; size: once; D: -; DNA: TGTGCCAGCAGCTTAGCGGCCGGGAACACTGAAGCTTTCTTT; CDR3: CASSLAAGNTEAFF
J: TRBJ2-7; V: TRBV12-3/TRBV12-4; size: -; D: -; DNA: TGTGCCAGCACGGGGGGAGGGGGCGGGGACAAAGATACGCAGTACTTC; CDR3: CASTGGGGGDKDTQYF
J: TRBJ2-7; V: TRBV6-5; size: -; D: -; DNA: TGTGCCAGCAGTTATAGGGCGGGGTCCTACGAGCAGTACTTC; CDR3: CASSYRAGSYEQYF
J: TRBJ2-3; V: TRBV6-1; size: -; D: -; DNA: TGTGCGAGGATGGGGGCGAAAAATACGCAGTATTTC; CDR3: CARMGAKNTQYF
J: TRBJ2-1; V: TRBV12-3/TRBV12-4; size: -; D: -; DNA: TGTGCCAGCAGTTTAGTGGCAGGAGACGAGCAGTTCTTC; CDR3: CASSLVAGDEQFF
J: TRBJ2-2; V: TRBV6-1; size: -; D: -; DNA: TGTGCCAGGAGCTGTGCGAACACAAGTGAGCTGTTTTTT; CDR3: CARSCANTSELFF
J: TRBJ2-5; V: TRBV3-1; size: many; D: -; DNA: TGTGCCAGCAGCCAAGAAGCAGGGGTGGGTGAGCAGTACTTC; CDR3: CASSQEAGVGEQYF
J: TRBJ2-1; V: TRBV7-2; size: -; D: TRBD2; DNA: TGTGCCAGCAGCGGACGGACTAGCGAGTACAATGAGCAGTTCTTC; CDR3: CASSGRTSEYNEQFF
J: TRBJ2-3; V: TRBV7-2; size: -; D: -; DNA: TGTGCCAGCAGCTCCACGACTGGCACAGATACGCAGTATTTT; CDR3: CASSSTTGTDTQYF
J: TRBJ2-7; V: TRBV6-1; size: large; D: TRBD2; DNA: TGTGCCAGCAGTCATACTAGCGGGGCCCCCTACGAGCAGTACTTC; CDR3: CASSHTSGAPYEQYF
J: TRBJ2-7; V: TRBV7-9; size: few; D: TRBD1; DNA: TGTGCCAGCAGCGCGGTCGACAGGGGACCAAAAACCTACGAGCAGTACTTC; CDR3: CASSAVDRGPKTYEQYF
J: TRBJ2-3; V: TRBV6-1; size: -; D: TRBD2; DNA: TGTGCCAGCGACCGGGGGGGGAGCGACAAAAACACGCAGTATTTC; CDR3: CASDRGGSDKNTQYF
J: TRBJ2-2; V: TRBV6-1; size: many; D: -; DNA: TGTGCCAGCAGTGAGGAGTCCACCGGGGAGCTGTTTTTT; CDR3: CASSEESTGELFF
J: TRBJ2-1; V: TRBV6-8; size: -; D: -; DNA: TGTGCCAGCAGTTACGAGTTAATAGAGTTGAACGGGTCGAAAGACAATGAGCAGTTCTTC; CDR3: CASSYELIELNGSKDNEQFF
J: TRBJ2-4; V: TRBV6-5; size: -; D: -; DNA: TGTGCCAGCAGTTACTCGATGGGCGGATACAATGAGCAGTACTTC; CDR3: CASSYSMGGYNEQYF
J: TRBJ2-5; V: TRBV12-3/TRBV12-4; size: many; D: TRBD2; DNA: TGTGCCAGCAGTTTAAATAGCGGGAGACTGAAGACCCAGTACTTC; CDR3: CASSLNSGRLKTQYF
J: TRBJ2-3; V: TRBV6-1; size: -; D: TRBD2; DNA: TGTGCCAGCGCGGGACTAGGGGGAAGGGACCCAGATACCCAGTATTTT; CDR3: CASAGLGGRDPDTQYF
J: TRBJ2-7; V: TRBV7-2; size: few; D: -; DNA: TGTGCCAGCAGCTTAGCGTACGGGGACGAGCAGTACTTC; CDR3: CASSLAYGDEQYF
J: TRBJ2-5; V: TRBV7-7; size: -; D: -; DNA: TGTGCTAGCAGCTTAGGGTTAGCGGAGACCCAAGAGACCCAGTACTTC; CDR3: CASSLGLAETQETQYF
J: TRBJ2-3; V: TRBV6-1; size: -; D: TRBD1; DNA: TGTGGCAGCAGGGCTGGGACAGAAGATGAGCAGTATTTT; CDR3: CGSRAGTEDEQYF